What follows describes a single TCR beta chain. Its antigen is still unknown. The CDR3 extends over 15 amino acids. V was shortened by 4 bases and J by 4 bases, with 16 bases between the two germline ends. CDR1 is SGHRS, CDR2 YFSETQ, per germline. This sample was taken from a study of T cells in narcolepsy. The overall study: Patients with NT1 or NT2 and healthy control donors were enrolled.

General observations from the study: HCRT-specific and TRIB2-specific autoreactive clonotypes appeared among same-patient CSF and blood CD4+ clonotypes.

Repertoires were generated with immunoSEQ multiplex PCR, while TCRdb's copy carries only in-frame clones and drops some. The table lists some 30,000 clones, 70% to 90% of them singletons. This sequence joins TRBV5-1 and TRBJ2-3; D might be TRBD1 (6 bases). The TCR comes from a human donor in good health. The specimen sequenced was memory (CD45RA-) CD4+ T cells from blood. For the CDR3, the DNA is TGCGCCAGCAGCGGCACAGGGAGCAGATCAGATACGCAGTATTTT. As protein: CASSGTGSRSDTQYF.